This T cell receptor (beta chain) came from a study of CD8 T cells in Susac syndrome. The CDR3 covers 15 residues. Per germline, CDR1 MNHNY and CDR2 SVGAGI (reference sequence). The junction had 9 bases not matched to a gene; V was cut back by 6 bases and J by 2 bases. The count of this clonotype is one. Negative isolation was applied to CD8+ and CD4+ T cells, and FACS enrichment was applied to TEMRA cells. Roughly 0.45 to 1 ug RNA was reverse transcribed with random hexamers. Amplification of the TCR beta CDR3 was carried out by immunoSEQ multiplex PCR, which spanned a total of 54 Vbeta and 13 Jbeta segments. Each CDR3 protein is one row after TCRdb ran MiXCR on the immunoSEQ multiplex PCR reads. This sample has 150,000 or so distinct CDR3 sequences, with about 96% found just once.

The chain employs TRBV6-6 and TRBJ2-7; 8 nucleotides line up with TRBD1. The sequence came from a human donor with Susac syndrome. Sequencing was performed on CD4+ T cells from PBMCs. The CDR3 region is CASRVGDRTPYEQYF. CDR3 bases: TGTGCCAGCAGGGTGGGGGACAGGACACCCTACGAGCAGTACTTC.